This note documents a single TCR beta chain sequence. No antigen is known for it. The ends were cut back, 4 bases at V and 0 bases at J, with 10 bases in the middle. Germline assignment: CDR1 SGHRS and CDR2 YFSETQ. The CDR3 spans 14 residues. Profiled with immunoSEQ multiplex PCR; TCRdb holds only in-frame clones, not every one. The table lists around 100,000 clones, approximately 89% of them singletons, with roughly 0.56% in the top ten. The data stem from a study of OX40 agonist ivuxolimab in advanced cancers. Turning to the study itself: The drug used for patients, ivuxolimab, was an agonistic anti-OX40 (CD134) antibody. Cancers in dose escalation were hepatocellular, melanoma, renal cell and head and neck. Partial response was recorded in three patients: one hepatocellular carcinoma and two cutaneous melanoma cases.

Study results and caveats: The mean number of expanded clones was higher in CD8+ T cells than in CD4+.

The V call is TRBV5-1, the J call TRBJ1-1; the D gene is possibly TRBD1 (5 bases). The sample in question was CD4+ or CD8+ T cells sorted from blood, obtained in a trial of the OX40 agonist ivuxolimab. This TCR was sampled from an adult with an advanced solid tumor such as melanoma, head and neck, liver or kidney cancer. CDR3 DNA sequence: TGCGCCAGCAGCCCGGACACTCTGAACACTGAAGCTTTCTTT. Residues: CASSPDTLNTEAFF.